One sample yielded the 20 T cell receptor beta chains listed below, sequenced in a study of T-cell reconstitution after alpha-beta-depleted transplantation in children. TCRbeta library preparation incorporated unique molecular identifiers. One entry per CDR3 protein results from TCRdb running MiXCR on the PCR reads. This sample has around 76,000 distinct CDR3 sequences, with 15% to 20% found just once. The sequenced sample was PBMCs, mostly from graft donor cells, obtained 360 days after TCRalphabeta/CD19-depleted stem cell transplant. These receptors were obtained from a male patient between 2 and 10 years old who had a stem cell transplant for acute lymphoblastic leukemia, so the T cells may come from the graft donor.

In its sample, this clonotype was seen a few times. The CDR3 region is CASSRDSPNTQYF. As DNA, the CDR3 is TGTGCCAGCAGCAGGGACAGTCCAAATACGCAGTATTTT. The chain links TRBV11-2 to TRBJ2-3; 7 positions agree with TRBD1. The CDR3 spans 13 residues. V lost 5 bases and J lost 7; bases outside the gene matches: 6. The germline V gene encodes CDR1 SGHAT and CDR2 FQNNGV.

This clonotype was seen a few times. The rearrangement joins TRBV27 to TRBJ2-5; 11 bases map to TRBD2. J gave up 5 bases and V 3 bases, and 2 bases lay outside the gene matches. Germline assignment: CDR1 MNHEY and CDR2 SMNVEV (reference sequence). CDR3 length: 14 amino acids. The CDR3 DNA reads TGTGCCAGCAGTTTTAGCGGGAGGGCGGAGACCCAGTACTTC. It yields the protein CASSFSGRAETQYF.

The chain is built from TRBV5-1 and TRBJ2-5; the D gene could be TRBD1 or TRBD2 (6 bases each). The CDR3 loop spans 16 amino acids. Trimming took off 0 bases at V and 0 bases at J, with 12 bases between the two ends. Germline loops: CDR1 SGHRS, CDR2 YFSETQ. The CDR3 here is CASSLGGLANQETQYF. DNA of the CDR3: TGCGCCAGCAGCTTGGGGGGGCTAGCGAACCAAGAGACCCAGTACTTC. Looking up the rest from reference TRBV5-1 and TRBJ2-5 gives the full variable domain: KAGVTQTPRYLIKTRGQQVTLSCSPISGHRSVSWYQQTPGQGLQFLFEYFSETQRNKGNFPGRFSGRQFSNSRSEMNVSTLELGDSALYLCASSLGGLANQETQYFGPGTRLLVL.

The chain joins TRBV19 to TRBJ2-1; D not certain. The V gene lost 3 bases and the J gene lost 6 bases, with 9 bases spanning the gap. The CDR3 totals 13 residues. Germline V gene sequence: CDR1 LNHDA, CDR2 SQIVND (reference sequence). CDR3 sequence: CASSINSRNEQFF. The DNA for the CDR3 is TGTGCCAGTAGTATTAATAGCCGCAATGAGCAGTTCTTC.

There are a few counts of this clonotype. The CDR3 DNA is TGTGCCAGCAGCCACCTCGGACACCTCAGGGCAGATACGCAGTATTTT. It translates to CASSHLGHLRADTQYF. The genes are TRBV3-1 and TRBJ2-3; possibly TRBD1 for D (5 bases). This CDR3 region has 16 residues. V was shortened by 3 bases and J by 4 bases, with 17 bases between the two germline ends. From germline, CDR1 is LGHDT and CDR2 YNNKEL (reference sequence).

The sample holds many counts of this clonotype. This chain joins TRBV12-3 or TRBV12-4 and TRBJ2-1; D is uncertain. V was cut by 4 bases and J by 6 bases, with 16 bases left in between. The CDR3 contains 15 residues. The CDR3, as DNA: TGTGCCAGCAGTTCCTTCCTAGGTAGAAGCAATGAGCAGTTCTTC. It codes for CASSSFLGRSNEQFF.

The chain couples TRBV25-1 to TRBJ2-4; D unclear. There are 12 residues in the CDR3. Germline V gene sequence: CDR1 MGHDK, CDR2 SYGVNS. V lost 6 bases and J 2 bases, leaving 5 bases between the germline ends. CDR3 protein: CASRNTKNIQYF. CDR3 sequence (DNA): TGTGCCAGCAGGAACACCAAAAACATTCAGTACTTC. Looking up the rest from reference TRBV25-1 and TRBJ2-4 gives the full variable domain: EADIYQTPRYLVIGTGKKITLECSQTMGHDKMYWYQQDPGMELHLIHYSYGVNSTEKGDLSSESTVSRIRTEHFPLTLESARPSHTSQYLCASRNTKNIQYFGAGTRLSVL.

This chain uses TRBV5-1 with TRBJ2-3; TRBD2 might be the D (7 bases). The CDR3 spans 12 residues. Germline V CDR1 and CDR2: SGHRS, YFSETQ. Trimming cost V 1 base and J 10 bases, with 10 bases left between them. CDR3 residues: CASSLRGGSQYF. Here the CDR3 DNA reads TGCGCCAGCAGCTTGAGGGGGGGCTCGCAGTATTTT. The variable domain in full, completed from reference TRBV5-1 and TRBJ2-3, reads KAGVTQTPRYLIKTRGQQVTLSCSPISGHRSVSWYQQTPGQGLQFLFEYFSETQRNKGNFPGRFSGRQFSNSRSEMNVSTLELGDSALYLCASSLRGGSQYFGPGTRLTVL.

This clonotype turned up a few times. The chain links TRBV7-9 to TRBJ2-2; no firm D call. Germline V gene data show CDR1 as SEHNR and CDR2 as FQNEAQ (reference sequence). V shed 4 bases and J shed 1 base, with 10 bases lying between them. The CDR3 has 15 residues. In DNA, the CDR3 is TGTGCCAGCAGCTACTTACGACAGAACACCGGGGAGCTGTTTTTT. Encoded protein: CASSYLRQNTGELFF.

The V and J genes are TRBV12-3 or TRBV12-4 and TRBJ2-1, with 7 bases matching TRBD2. CDR3 length equals 16 residues. J gave up 6 bases and V 1 base, and 9 bases lay outside the gene matches. The DNA of the CDR3 is TGTGCCAGCAGTTTAGTTCTTACTAGCGTCGGCAATGAGCAGTTCTTC. It yields the protein CASSLVLTSVGNEQFF.

Ten or more counts support this clonotype. V is TRBV4-1 and J is TRBJ2-4, with 9 bases fitting TRBD1. V lost 4 bases and J lost 2; bases outside the gene matches: 12. CDR3 length equals 18 residues. The germline CDR1 and CDR2 sequences are MGHRA and YSYEKL. Here the CDR3 reads CASSPLEAGTGSKNIQYF. The CDR3 bases are TGCGCCAGCAGCCCTCTAGAGGCCGGGACAGGGTCCAAAAACATTCAGTACTTC.

The chain recombines TRBV7-9 with TRBJ2-3; 10 nucleotides line up with TRBD1. This CDR3 is built from 15 residues. Looked up from germline, CDR1 is SEHNR and CDR2 is FQNEAQ (reference sequence). Trimming took 5 bases from V and 5 from J; bases not matched to a gene: 7. CDR3 amino acids: CASSPGTGVRDTQYF. CDR3 coding DNA: TGTGCCAGCAGCCCGGGGACAGGGGTTAGAGATACGCAGTATTTT.

This rearrangement joins TRBV12-3 or TRBV12-4 to TRBJ2-5; D ambiguous. V was pared by 3 bases and J by 2 bases, with 7 bases between. There are 13 residues in the CDR3. The CDR3 nucleotides are TGTGCCAGCAGTTTGTTGAGGCAAGAGACCCAGTACTTC. Translation gives CASSLLRQETQYF.

This chain uses TRBV12-3 or TRBV12-4 with TRBJ2-1, with D unresolved. V was trimmed by 3 bases and J by 3 bases, leaving 9 bases between them. The CDR3 extends over 14 amino acids. The CDR3 loop reads CASSLSRIYNEQFF. The CDR3 nucleotides read TGTGCCAGCAGTTTGTCGCGTATCTACAATGAGCAGTTCTTC.

The gene calls are TRBV10-3 and TRBJ1-1; D is undetermined. The V and J ends lost 2 bases and 3 bases respectively, with 7 bases between them. Germline assignment: CDR1 ENHRY and CDR2 SYGVKD. The CDR3 is 13 residues long. The CDR3 here is CAISEKGYTEAFF. DNA for the CDR3: TGTGCCATCAGTGAGAAAGGGTACACTGAAGCTTTCTTT.

V is TRBV5-1 and J is TRBJ2-5; TRBD1 agrees at 8 bases. This CDR3 is 14 amino acids long. Trimming took 5 bases from V and 7 from J; bases not matched to a gene: 10. CDR1 is SGHRS, CDR2 YFSETQ, per germline. CDR3 loop: CASSPRDRMRTQYF. CDR3 nucleotides: TGCGCCAGCAGTCCTCGGGACAGGATGAGGACCCAGTACTTC.

This clonotype appeared a few times. V is TRBV29-1 and J is TRBJ2-1, with 9 bases that match TRBD2. The CDR3 extends over 16 amino acids. Per germline, CDR1 SQVTM and CDR2 ANQGSEA. Trimming cost V 4 bases and J 4 bases; bases outside gene matches: 11. The CDR3 region has the DNA TGCAGCGTTGCCCTTTTGACTAGCGGACCTTACAATGAGCAGTTCTTC. Translating gives CSVALLTSGPYNEQFF.

There are a few counts of this clonotype. The chain combines TRBV7-6 with TRBJ2-2; TRBD2 aligns across 8 bases. Looked up from germline, CDR1 is SGHVS and CDR2 is FNYEAQ. The V and J ends lost 6 bases and 6 bases, in that order; junction bases with no gene match: 0. This CDR3 contains 12 residues. The CDR3 region has the DNA TGTGCCAGCAGACTAGCGGCCGGGGAGCTGTTTTTT. Residues: CASRLAAGELFF.

In its sample, this clonotype was seen a few times. This rearrangement joins TRBV7-6 to TRBJ2-7; TRBD1 agrees at 9 bases. The CDR3 consists of 18 residues. The V segment lost 2 bases and the J segment 2 bases; nucleotides outside the gene matches: 13. Germline V gene lookup returns CDR1 SGHVS and CDR2 FNYEAQ. CDR3 sequence: CASSLLGDVGQGTYEQYF. In DNA form, the CDR3 reads TGTGCCAGCAGCTTATTAGGGGACGTCGGACAGGGGACCTACGAGCAGTACTTC.

CDR3 protein: CASSPVPSIGREHNEQFF. The CDR3 DNA reads TGTGCCAGCTCACCCGTCCCTTCGATTGGGCGGGAGCACAATGAGCAGTTCTTC. This chain joins TRBV18 and TRBJ2-1, with 7 bases that match TRBD2. Germline values: CDR1 KGHSH, CDR2 LQKENI. J was trimmed by 5 bases and V by 3 bases; bases with no gene match: 16. This CDR3 has 18 amino acids.